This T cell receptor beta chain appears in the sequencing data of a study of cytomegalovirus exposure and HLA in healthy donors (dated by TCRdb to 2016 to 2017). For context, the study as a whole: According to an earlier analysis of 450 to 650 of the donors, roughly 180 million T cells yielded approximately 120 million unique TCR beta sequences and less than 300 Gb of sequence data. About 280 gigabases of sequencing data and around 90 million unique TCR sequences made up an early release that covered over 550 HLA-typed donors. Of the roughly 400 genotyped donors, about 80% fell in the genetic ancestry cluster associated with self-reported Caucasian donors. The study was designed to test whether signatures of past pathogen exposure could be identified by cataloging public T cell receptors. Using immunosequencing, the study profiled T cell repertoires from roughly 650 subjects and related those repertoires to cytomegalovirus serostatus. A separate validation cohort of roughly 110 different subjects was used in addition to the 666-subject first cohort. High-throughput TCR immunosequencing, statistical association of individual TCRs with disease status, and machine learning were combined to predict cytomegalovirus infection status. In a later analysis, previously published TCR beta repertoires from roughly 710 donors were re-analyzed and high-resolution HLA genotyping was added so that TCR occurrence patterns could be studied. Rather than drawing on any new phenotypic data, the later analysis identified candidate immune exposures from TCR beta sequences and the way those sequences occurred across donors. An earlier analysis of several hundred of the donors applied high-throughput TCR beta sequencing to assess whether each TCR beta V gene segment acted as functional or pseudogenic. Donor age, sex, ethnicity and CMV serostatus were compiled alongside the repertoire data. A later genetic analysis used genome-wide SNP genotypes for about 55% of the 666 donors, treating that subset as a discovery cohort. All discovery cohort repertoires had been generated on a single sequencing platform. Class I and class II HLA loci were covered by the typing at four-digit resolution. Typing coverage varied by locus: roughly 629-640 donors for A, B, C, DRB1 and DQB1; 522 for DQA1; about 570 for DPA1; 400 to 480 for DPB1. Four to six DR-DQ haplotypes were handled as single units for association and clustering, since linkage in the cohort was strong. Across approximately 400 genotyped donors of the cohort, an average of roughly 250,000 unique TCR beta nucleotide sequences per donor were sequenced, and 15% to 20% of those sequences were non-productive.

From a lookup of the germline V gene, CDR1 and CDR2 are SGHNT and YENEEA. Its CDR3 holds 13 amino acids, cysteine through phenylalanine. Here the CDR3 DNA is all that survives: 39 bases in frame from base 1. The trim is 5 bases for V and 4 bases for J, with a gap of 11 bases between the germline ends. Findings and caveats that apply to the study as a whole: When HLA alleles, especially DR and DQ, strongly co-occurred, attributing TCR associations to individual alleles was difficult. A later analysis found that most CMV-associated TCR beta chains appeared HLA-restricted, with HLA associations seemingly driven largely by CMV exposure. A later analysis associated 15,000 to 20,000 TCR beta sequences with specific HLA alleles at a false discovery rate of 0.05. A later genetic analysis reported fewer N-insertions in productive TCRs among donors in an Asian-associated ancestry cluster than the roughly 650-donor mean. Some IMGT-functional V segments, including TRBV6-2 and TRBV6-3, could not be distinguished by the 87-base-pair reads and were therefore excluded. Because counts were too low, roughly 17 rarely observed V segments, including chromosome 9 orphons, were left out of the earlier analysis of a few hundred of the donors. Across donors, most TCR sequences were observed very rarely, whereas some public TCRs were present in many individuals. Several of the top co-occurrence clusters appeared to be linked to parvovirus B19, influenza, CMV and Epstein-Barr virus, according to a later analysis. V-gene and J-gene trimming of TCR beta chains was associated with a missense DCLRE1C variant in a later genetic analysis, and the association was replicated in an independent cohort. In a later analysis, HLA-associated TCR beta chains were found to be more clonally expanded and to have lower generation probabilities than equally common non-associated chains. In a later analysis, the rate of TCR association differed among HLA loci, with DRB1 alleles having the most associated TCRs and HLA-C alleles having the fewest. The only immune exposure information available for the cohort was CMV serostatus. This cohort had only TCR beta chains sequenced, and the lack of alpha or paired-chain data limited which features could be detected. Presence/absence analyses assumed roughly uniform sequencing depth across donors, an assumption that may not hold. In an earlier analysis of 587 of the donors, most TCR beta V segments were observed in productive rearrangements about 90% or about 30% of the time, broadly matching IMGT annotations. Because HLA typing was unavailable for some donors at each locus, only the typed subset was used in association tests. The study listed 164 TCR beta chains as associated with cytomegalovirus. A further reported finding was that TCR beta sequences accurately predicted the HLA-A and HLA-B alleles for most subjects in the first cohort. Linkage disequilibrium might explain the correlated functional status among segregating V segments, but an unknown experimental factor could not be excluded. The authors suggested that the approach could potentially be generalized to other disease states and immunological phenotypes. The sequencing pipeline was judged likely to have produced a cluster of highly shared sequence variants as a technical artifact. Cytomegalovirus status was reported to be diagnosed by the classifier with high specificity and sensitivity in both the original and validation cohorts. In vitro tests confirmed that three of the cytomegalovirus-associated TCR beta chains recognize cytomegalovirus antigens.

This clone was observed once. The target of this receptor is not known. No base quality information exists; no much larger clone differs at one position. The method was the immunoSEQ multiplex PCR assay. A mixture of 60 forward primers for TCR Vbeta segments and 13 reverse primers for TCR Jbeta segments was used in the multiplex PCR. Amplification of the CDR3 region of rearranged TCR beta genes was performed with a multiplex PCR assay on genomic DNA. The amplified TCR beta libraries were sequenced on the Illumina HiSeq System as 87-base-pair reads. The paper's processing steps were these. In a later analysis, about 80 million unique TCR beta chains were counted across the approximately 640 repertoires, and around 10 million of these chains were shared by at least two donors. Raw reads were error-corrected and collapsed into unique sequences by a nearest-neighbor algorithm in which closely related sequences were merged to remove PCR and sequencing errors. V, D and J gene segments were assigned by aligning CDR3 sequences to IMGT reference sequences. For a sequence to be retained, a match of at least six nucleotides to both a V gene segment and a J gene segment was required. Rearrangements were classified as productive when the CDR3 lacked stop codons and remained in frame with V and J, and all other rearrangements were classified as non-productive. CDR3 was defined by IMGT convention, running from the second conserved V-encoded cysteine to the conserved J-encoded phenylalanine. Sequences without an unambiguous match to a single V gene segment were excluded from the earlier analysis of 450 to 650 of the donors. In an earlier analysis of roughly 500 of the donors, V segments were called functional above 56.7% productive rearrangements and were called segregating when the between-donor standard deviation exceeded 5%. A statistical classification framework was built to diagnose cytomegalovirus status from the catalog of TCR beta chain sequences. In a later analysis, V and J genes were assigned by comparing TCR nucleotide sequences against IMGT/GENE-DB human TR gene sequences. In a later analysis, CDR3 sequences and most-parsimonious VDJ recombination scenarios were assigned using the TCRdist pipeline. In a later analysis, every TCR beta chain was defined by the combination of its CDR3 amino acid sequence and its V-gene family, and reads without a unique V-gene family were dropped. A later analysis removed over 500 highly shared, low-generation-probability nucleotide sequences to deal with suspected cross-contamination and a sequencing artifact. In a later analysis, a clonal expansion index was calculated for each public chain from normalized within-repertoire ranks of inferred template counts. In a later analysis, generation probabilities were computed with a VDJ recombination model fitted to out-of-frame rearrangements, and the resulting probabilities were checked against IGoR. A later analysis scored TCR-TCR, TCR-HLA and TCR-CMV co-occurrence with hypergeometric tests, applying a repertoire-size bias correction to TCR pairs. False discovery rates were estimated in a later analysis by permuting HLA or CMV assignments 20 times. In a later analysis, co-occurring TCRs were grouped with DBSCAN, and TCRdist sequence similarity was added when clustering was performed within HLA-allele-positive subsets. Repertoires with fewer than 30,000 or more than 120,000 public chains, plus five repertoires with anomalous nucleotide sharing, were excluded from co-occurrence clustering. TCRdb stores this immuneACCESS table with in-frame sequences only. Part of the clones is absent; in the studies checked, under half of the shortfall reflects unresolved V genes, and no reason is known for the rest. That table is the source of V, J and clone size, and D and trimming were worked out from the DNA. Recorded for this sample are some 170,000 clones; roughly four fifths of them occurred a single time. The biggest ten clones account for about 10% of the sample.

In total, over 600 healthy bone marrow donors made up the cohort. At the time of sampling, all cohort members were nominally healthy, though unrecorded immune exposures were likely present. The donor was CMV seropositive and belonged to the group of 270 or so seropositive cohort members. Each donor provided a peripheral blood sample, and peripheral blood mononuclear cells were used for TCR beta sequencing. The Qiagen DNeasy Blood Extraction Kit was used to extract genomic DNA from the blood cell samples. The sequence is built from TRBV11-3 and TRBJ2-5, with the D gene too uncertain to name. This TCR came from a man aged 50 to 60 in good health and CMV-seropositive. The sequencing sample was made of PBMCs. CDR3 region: CASSPRPGETQYF. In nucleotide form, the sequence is TGTGCCAGCAGCCCCCGGCCGGGAGAGACCCAGTACTTC.